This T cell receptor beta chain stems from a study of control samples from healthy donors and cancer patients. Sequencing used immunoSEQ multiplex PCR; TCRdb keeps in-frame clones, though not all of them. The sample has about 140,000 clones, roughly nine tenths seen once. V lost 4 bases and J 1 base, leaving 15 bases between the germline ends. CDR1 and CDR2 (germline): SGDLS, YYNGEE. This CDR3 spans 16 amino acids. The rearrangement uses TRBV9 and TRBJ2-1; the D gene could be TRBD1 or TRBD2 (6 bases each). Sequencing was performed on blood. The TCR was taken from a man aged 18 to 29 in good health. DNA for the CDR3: TGTGCCAGCAGCCCATCCGGGGGCGTTTCCTACAATGAGCAGTTCTTC. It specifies CASSPSGGVSYNEQFF.